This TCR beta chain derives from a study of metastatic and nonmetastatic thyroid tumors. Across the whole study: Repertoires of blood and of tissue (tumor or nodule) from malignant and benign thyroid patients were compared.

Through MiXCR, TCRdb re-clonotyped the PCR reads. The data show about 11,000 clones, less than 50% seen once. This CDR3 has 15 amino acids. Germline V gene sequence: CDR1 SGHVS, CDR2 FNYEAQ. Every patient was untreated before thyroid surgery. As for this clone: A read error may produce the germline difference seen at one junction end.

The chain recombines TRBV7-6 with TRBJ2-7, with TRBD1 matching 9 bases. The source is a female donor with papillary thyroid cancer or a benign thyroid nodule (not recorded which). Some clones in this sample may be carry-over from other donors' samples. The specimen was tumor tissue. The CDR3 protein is CASSQGQGGPYDQYF. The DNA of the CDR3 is TGTGCCAGCAGCCAGGGACAGGGAGGCCCCTACGATCAGTACTTC.